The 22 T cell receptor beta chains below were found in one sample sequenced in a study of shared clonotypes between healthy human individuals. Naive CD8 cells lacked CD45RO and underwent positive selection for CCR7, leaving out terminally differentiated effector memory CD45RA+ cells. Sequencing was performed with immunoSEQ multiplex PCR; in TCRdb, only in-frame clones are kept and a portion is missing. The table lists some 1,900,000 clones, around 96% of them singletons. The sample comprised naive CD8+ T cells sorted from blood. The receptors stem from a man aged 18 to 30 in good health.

The CDR3 DNA is TGTGCCAGCAGCTTAGTTGGCTCCAAACCGGGCTACACCTTC. This encodes CASSLVGSKPGYTF. V is TRBV7-9 and J is TRBJ1-2; no reliable D call. The CDR3 sequence is 14 residues long. Trimming stripped 1 base from V and 8 bases from J, with 14 bases between. The germline gives CDR1 SEHNR, CDR2 FQNEAQ (reference sequence). The variable domain in full, with the rest retrieved from reference TRBV7-9 and TRBJ1-2, is DTGVSQNPRHKITKRGQNVTFRCDPISEHNRLYWYRQTLGQGPEFLTYFQNEAQLEKSRLLSDRFSAERPKGSFSTLEIQRTEQGDSAMYLCASSLVGSKPGYTFGSGTRLTVV.

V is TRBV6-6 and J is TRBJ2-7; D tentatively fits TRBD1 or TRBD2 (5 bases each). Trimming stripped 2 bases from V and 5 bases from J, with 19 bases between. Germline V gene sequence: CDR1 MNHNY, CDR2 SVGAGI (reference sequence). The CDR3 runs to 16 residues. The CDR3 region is CASSYGNLGATHEQYF. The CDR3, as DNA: TGTGCCAGCAGTTACGGTAATCTCGGGGCGACCCACGAGCAGTACTTC.

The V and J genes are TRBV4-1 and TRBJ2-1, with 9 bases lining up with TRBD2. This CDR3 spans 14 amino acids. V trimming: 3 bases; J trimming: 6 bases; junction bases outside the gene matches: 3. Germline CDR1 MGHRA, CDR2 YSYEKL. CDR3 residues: CASSQAGGLNEQFF. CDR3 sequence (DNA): TGCGCCAGCAGCCAGGCGGGGGGGCTCAATGAGCAGTTCTTC.

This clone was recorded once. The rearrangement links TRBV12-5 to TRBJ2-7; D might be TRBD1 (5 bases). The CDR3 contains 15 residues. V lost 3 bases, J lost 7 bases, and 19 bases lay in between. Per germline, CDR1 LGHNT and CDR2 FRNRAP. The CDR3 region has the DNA TGTGCTAGTGGTTTAACGACAGCCCCATTGGGGGAGCAGTACTTC. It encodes CASGLTTAPLGEQYF. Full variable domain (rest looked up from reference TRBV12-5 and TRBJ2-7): DARVTQTPRHKVTEMGQEVTMRCQPILGHNTVFWYRQTMMQGLELLAYFRNRAPLDDSGMPKDRFSAEMPDATLATLKIQPSEPRDSAVYFCASGLTTAPLGEQYFGPGTRLTVT.

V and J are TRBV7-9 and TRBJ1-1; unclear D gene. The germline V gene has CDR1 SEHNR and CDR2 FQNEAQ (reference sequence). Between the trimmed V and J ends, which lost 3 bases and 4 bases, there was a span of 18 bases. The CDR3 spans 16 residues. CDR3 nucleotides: TGTGCCAGCAGCTTCGGAGCCCGGGGAAAGGGCACTGAAGCTTTCTTT. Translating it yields CASSFGARGKGTEAFF.

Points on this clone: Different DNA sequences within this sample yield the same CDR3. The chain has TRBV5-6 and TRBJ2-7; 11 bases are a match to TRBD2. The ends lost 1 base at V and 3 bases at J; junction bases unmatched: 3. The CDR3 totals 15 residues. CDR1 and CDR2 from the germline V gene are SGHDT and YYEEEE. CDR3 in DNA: TGTGCCAGCAGCTTGTCGCTAGCGGGGGGCTACGAGCAGTACTTC. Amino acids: CASSLSLAGGYEQYF.

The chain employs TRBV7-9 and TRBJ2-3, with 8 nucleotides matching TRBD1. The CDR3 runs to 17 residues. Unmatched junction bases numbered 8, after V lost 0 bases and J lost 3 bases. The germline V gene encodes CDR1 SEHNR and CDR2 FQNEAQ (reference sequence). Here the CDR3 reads CASSLAEAGGSTDTQYF. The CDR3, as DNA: TGTGCCAGCAGCTTAGCGGAGGCAGGGGGCTCGACAGATACGCAGTATTTT.

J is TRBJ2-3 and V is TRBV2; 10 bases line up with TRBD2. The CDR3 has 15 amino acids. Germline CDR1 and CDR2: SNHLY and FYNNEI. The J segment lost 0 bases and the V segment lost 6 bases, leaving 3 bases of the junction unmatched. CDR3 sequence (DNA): TGTGCCAGCAGATGGACTAGCGGAAGCACAGATACGCAGTATTTT. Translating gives CASRWTSGSTDTQYF. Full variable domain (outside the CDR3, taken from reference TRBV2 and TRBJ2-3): EPEVTQTPSHQVTQMGQEVILRCVPISNHLYFYWYRQILGQKVEFLVSFYNNEISEKSEIFDDQFSVERPDGSNFTLKIRSTKLEDSAMYFCASRWTSGSTDTQYFGPGTRLTVL.

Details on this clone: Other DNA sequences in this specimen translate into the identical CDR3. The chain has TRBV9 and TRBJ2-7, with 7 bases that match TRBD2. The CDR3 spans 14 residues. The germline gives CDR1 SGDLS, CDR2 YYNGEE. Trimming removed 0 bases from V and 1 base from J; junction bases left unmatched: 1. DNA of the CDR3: TGTGCCAGCAGCGTAGGTAGCGGGTCCTACGAGCAGTACTTC. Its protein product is CASSVGSGSYEQYF. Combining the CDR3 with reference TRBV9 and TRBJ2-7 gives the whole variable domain DSGVTQTPKHLITATGQRVTLRCSPRSGDLSVYWYQQSLDQGLQFLIQYYNGEERAKGNILERFSAQQFPDLHSELNLSSLELGDSALYFCASSVGSGSYEQYFGPGTRLTVT.

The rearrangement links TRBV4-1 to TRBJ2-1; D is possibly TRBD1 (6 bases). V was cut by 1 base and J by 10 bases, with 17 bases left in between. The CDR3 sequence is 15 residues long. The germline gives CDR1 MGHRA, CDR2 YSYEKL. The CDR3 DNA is TGCGCCAGCAGCCAAGGGGGTCAAGGGGGTTGGGAGCAGTTCTTC. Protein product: CASSQGGQGGWEQFF.

CDR3 in amino acids: CASSPKGSGNTIYF. The CDR3, as DNA: TGTGCCAGCAGCCCTAAGGGGTCTGGAAACACCATATATTTT. The genes are TRBV13 and TRBJ1-3; perhaps TRBD1 as D (5 bases). The CDR3 is 14 residues long. Germline CDR1 reads PRHDT; CDR2 reads FYEKMQ (reference sequence). The V gene lost 5 bases and the J gene lost 1 base, with 9 bases spanning the gap.

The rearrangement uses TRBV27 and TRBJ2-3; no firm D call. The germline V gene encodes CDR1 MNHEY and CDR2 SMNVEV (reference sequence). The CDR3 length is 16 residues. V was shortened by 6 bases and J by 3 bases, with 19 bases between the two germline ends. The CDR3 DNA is TGTGCCAGCAGCCCCCTTCTTGTGCCCGGAACAGATACGCAGTATTTT. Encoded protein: CASSPLLVPGTDTQYF.

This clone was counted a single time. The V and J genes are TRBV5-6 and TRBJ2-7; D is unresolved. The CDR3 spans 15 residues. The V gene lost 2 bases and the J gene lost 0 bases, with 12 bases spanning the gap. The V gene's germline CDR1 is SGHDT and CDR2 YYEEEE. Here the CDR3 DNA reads TGTGCCAGCAGCTTATACCAGCCAAGCTCCTACGAGCAGTACTTC. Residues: CASSLYQPSSYEQYF.

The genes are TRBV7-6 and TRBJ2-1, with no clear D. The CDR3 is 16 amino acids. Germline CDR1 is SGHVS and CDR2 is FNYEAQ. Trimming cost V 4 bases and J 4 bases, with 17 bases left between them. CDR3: CASSSSNGIVYNEQFF. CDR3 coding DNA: TGTGCCAGCAGCTCATCGAACGGAATAGTGTACAATGAGCAGTTCTTC.

In DNA, the CDR3 is TGTGCCAGCAGCTTGCTTTGGGGGAGGAATGAGCAGTTCTTC. This codes for CASSLLWGRNEQFF. The chain carries TRBV5-6 and TRBJ2-1, with a tentative D call TRBD2 (6 bases). V gave up 1 base and J gave up 7 bases, with 12 bases separating them. Germline V lookup: CDR1 SGHDT, CDR2 YYEEEE. The CDR3 loop spans 14 amino acids.

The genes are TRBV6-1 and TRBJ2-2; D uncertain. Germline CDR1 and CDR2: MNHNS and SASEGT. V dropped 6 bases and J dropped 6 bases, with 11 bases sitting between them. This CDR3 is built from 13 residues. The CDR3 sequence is CASRPLTSGELFF. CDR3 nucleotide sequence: TGTGCCAGCAGACCATTGACATCCGGGGAGCTGTTTTTT.

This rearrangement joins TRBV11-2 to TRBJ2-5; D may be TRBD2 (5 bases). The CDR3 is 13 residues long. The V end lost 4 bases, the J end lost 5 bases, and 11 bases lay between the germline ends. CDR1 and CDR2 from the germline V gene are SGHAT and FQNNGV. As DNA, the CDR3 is TGTGCCAGCAGCTCACTGGGGAGTGAGACCCAGTACTTC. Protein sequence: CASSSLGSETQYF. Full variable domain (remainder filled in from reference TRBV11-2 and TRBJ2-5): EAGVAQSPRYKIIEKRQSVAFWCNPISGHATLYWYQQILGQGPKLLIQFQNNGVVDDSQLPKDRFSAERLKGVDSTLKIQPAKLEDSAVYLCASSSLGSETQYFGPGTRLLVL.

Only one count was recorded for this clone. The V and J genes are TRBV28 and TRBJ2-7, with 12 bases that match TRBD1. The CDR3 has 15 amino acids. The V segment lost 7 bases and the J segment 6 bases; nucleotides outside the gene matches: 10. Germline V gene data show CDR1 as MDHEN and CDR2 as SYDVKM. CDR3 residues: CASTGTGTGGGEQYF. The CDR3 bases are TGTGCCAGCACCGGAACCGGGACAGGGGGCGGCGAGCAGTACTTC.

The CDR3 coding sequence is TGCGCCAGCATCCAGGACAGGGGGTTCAACGAGCAGTACTTC. Protein product: CASIQDRGFNEQYF. The J gene is TRBJ2-7, the V gene TRBV10-2, with TRBD1 matching 10 bases. CDR3 length: 14 residues. Germline CDR1 and CDR2: WSHSY and SAAADI. Trimming removed 7 bases from V and 5 bases from J; junction bases left unmatched: 8.

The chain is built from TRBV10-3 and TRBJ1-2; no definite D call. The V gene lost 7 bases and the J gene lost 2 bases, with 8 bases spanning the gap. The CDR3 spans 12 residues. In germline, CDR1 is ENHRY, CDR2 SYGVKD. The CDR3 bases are TGTGCCATCAAACCGGGAAACTATGGCTACACCTTC. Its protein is CAIKPGNYGYTF.

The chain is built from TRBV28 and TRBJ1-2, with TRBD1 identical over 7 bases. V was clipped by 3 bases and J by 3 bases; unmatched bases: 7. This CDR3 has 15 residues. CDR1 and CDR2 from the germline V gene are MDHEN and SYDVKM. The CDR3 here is CASSFSGDSYYGYTF. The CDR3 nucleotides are TGTGCCAGCAGTTTTTCCGGGGACAGCTACTATGGCTACACCTTC.

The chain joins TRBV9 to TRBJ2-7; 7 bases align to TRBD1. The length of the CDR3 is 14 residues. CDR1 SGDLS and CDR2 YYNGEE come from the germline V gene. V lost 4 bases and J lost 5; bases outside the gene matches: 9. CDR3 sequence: CASSFRQGTDEQYF. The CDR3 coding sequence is TGTGCCAGCAGCTTCCGACAGGGCACCGACGAGCAGTACTTC.